This T cell receptor (beta chain) is drawn from a study of blood T cell repertoires in COVID-19. Study in general: Sites across the United States, Italy and Spain contributed samples from acute and convalescent COVID-19.

On this clone itself: Other DNA sequences from this sample encode an identical CDR3 as well.

Trimming removed 3 bases from V and 1 base from J, with 6 bases in between. The CDR3 is 13 amino acids. Germline values: CDR1 SGHTA, CDR2 FQGNSA. Original analysis: Reference gene primer amplification in the assay estimated nucleated cell counts. Sequenced by immunoSEQ multiplex PCR; TCRdb stores in-frame clones only, minus some. V and J calls and clone size are copied from that table; D and trimming were computed from the DNA. The top ten hold 6.5% to 8% of the sample, which has around 300,000 clones, around 90% seen once. Material: peripheral blood. The receptor was isolated from a woman aged 25 to 39 with COVID-19, enrolled during active disease. The rearrangement joins TRBV7-2 to TRBJ1-2; maybe TRBD1 (5 bases). CDR3 coding DNA: TGTGCCAGCAGCTTGCAGGGTAACTATGGCTACACCTTC. Amino acids: CASSLQGNYGYTF.